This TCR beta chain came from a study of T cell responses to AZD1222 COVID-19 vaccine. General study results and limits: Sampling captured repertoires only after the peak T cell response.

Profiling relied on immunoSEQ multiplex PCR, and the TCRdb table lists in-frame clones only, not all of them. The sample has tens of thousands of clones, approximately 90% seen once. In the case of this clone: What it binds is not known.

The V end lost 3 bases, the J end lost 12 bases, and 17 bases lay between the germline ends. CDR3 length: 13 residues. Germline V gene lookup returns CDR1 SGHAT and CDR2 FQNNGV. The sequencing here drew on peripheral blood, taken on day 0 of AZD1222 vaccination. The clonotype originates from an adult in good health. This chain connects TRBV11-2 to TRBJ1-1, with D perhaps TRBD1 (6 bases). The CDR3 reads CASSFISSGASFF. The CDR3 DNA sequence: TGTGCCAGCAGCTTCATTTCGTCAGGGGCGTCTTTCTTT.